Below are 21 T cell receptor beta chains sequenced from a single sample in a study of blood T cell repertoires in COVID-19. Clones were sequenced by immunoSEQ multiplex PCR, and TCRdb holds only the in-frame ones, with some missing. The sample shows 200,000 to 250,000 clones, about 86% of them seen only once. The sample consisted of peripheral blood. The receptors stem from a man aged 80 or over with acute or convalescent COVID-19.

The chain employs TRBV4-3 and TRBJ2-3, with D maybe TRBD2 (6 bases). This CDR3 is 14 amino acids long. The V gene lost 4 bases and the J gene lost 6 bases, with 14 bases spanning the gap. Germline CDR1 is LGHNA and CDR2 is YSLEER. In nucleotides, the CDR3 is TGCGCCAGCAGCCCCGCCGGGAGAAGGGATACGCAGTATTTT. This translates into CASSPAGRRDTQYF.

This clone has only one observation. The CDR3 sequence is CASSTIQGTYIYF. Here the CDR3 DNA reads TGTGCCAGCAGCACAATACAGGGGACCTACATATATTTT. The rearrangement links TRBV12-3 or TRBV12-4 to TRBJ1-3, with 7 bases aligning to TRBD1. Unmatched junction bases numbered 11, after V lost 6 bases and J lost 12 bases. This CDR3 spans 13 amino acids.

This clone was picked up one time. V gene TRBV11-2 combines with J gene TRBJ2-7; 9 bases are shared with TRBD2. The V gene's germline CDR1 is SGHAT and CDR2 FQNNGV. V lost 3 bases and J lost 0; bases outside the gene matches: 3. This CDR3 is 15 amino acids long. In DNA form, the CDR3 reads TGTGCCAGCAGCTTGGCTAGCGGGGTCTCCTACGAGCAGTACTTC. This gives the protein CASSLASGVSYEQYF.

The V gene is TRBV12-5, the J gene TRBJ1-4; unclear D gene. Germline V CDR1 and CDR2: LGHNT, FRNRAP. The CDR3 covers 14 residues. V was clipped by 1 base and J by 8 bases, with 11 bases between them. As DNA, the CDR3 is TGTGCTAGTGGTTTGGACCGGGAGCGCGAAAAACTGTTTTTT. Its protein is CASGLDREREKLFF.

This clone occurred a few times. The CDR3 bases are TGTGCCAGCAGTGAAGCCGGGACAGGGGTCTACGAGCAGTACTTC. Its protein product is CASSEAGTGVYEQYF. This rearrangement joins TRBV2 to TRBJ2-7, with 10 bases fitting TRBD1. V shed 0 bases and J 3 bases; nucleotides not matched to a gene: 2. This CDR3 has 15 residues. The germline gives CDR1 SNHLY, CDR2 FYNNEI. Together with reference TRBV2 and TRBJ2-7, the CDR3 gives the full variable domain: EPEVTQTPSHQVTQMGQEVILRCVPISNHLYFYWYRQILGQKVEFLVSFYNNEISEKSEIFDDQFSVERPDGSNFTLKIRSTKLEDSAMYFCASSEAGTGVYEQYFGPGTRLTVT.

The chain recombines TRBV2 with TRBJ2-3; TRBD2 matches at 14 bases. The V and J ends lost 5 bases and 2 bases, in that order; junction bases with no gene match: 6. The CDR3 length is 17 residues. CDR1 is SNHLY, CDR2 FYNNEI, per germline. This CDR3 reads CASSPGTSGRSTDTQYF. The CDR3 region has the DNA TGTGCCAGCAGTCCCGGGACTAGCGGGAGATCCACAGATACGCAGTATTTT. The full variable domain, its missing parts supplied by reference TRBV2 and TRBJ2-3, is EPEVTQTPSHQVTQMGQEVILRCVPISNHLYFYWYRQILGQKVEFLVSFYNNEISEKSEIFDDQFSVERPDGSNFTLKIRSTKLEDSAMYFCASSPGTSGRSTDTQYFGPGTRLTVL.

This clone was counted a few times. The rearrangement links TRBV6-2 or TRBV6-3 to TRBJ2-1; D gene unclear. Per the germline V gene, CDR1 is MNHEY and CDR2 is SVGEGT. Trimming left V 5 bases short and J 12 bases short, with 11 bases between. This CDR3 is 11 amino acids long. CDR3 in amino acids: CASSTLGGQFF. Written as DNA, the CDR3 is TGTGCCAGCAGTACCCTAGGCGGGCAGTTCTTC.

This clone was seen only once. The rearrangement joins TRBV10-3 to TRBJ1-5, with D possibly being TRBD1 (5 bases). The CDR3 covers 14 residues. Germline V lookup: CDR1 ENHRY, CDR2 SYGVKD. V lost 0 bases and J lost 7, with 10 bases in between. CDR3 coding DNA: TGTGCCATCAGTGAGTCTTCAGGGTACCAGCCCCAGCATTTT. This encodes CAISESSGYQPQHF.

The V call is TRBV25-1, the J call TRBJ2-3, with D hard to call. Looked up from germline, CDR1 is MGHDK and CDR2 is SYGVNS. Deletions cut 2 bases from V and 6 bases from J, with 9 bases between. This CDR3 region has 13 residues. CDR3 loop: CASSEAARDTQYF. The CDR3 coding sequence is TGTGCCAGCAGTGAAGCGGCTAGGGATACGCAGTATTTT.

The chain couples TRBV7-9 to TRBJ1-2, with D possibly being TRBD1 (5 bases). This CDR3 contains 16 residues. V was shortened by 4 bases and J by 8 bases, with 23 bases between the two germline ends. CDR1 SEHNR and CDR2 FQNEAQ come from the germline V gene (reference sequence). The CDR3 here is CASSSRAATGSLGYTF. The CDR3 DNA reads as TGTGCCAGCAGCTCCCGGGCCGCTACAGGATCTCTGGGCTACACCTTC.

The J gene is TRBJ2-2, the V gene TRBV7-3, with D hard to call. This CDR3 contains 17 residues. Germline-derived CDR1 and CDR2 are SGHTA and FQGTGA. Trimming took 1 base from V and 5 from J, leaving 17 bases between them. DNA of the CDR3: TGTGCCAGCAGCTTAAGAGGAGTTTCCTCACAAACCGGGGAGCTGTTTTTT. Encoded protein: CASSLRGVSSQTGELFF.

This clone was seen a few times. The chain uses TRBV20-1 and TRBJ2-2; the match to TRBD1 covers 7 bases. CDR1 DFQATT and CDR2 SNEGSKA come from the germline V gene (reference sequence). The CDR3 extends over 15 amino acids. V dropped 3 bases and J dropped 5; count of bases not matched to a gene: 9. DNA of the CDR3: TGCAGTGCTAGTAGGACAGGCCCGCTGACCGGGGAGCTGTTTTTT. Translation gives CSASRTGPLTGELFF.

This chain joins TRBV2 and TRBJ1-5; no definite D call. Trimming pared 6 bases from V and 3 bases from J, leaving 9 bases between. CDR1 is SNHLY and CDR2 is FYNNEI in the germline V gene. The CDR3 is 13 residues long. The CDR3: CASRQTNNQPQHF. The DNA of the CDR3 is TGTGCCAGCAGACAGACGAACAATCAGCCCCAGCATTTT.

This clone has a single count. The chain combines TRBV19 with TRBJ2-5; TRBD1 aligns across 7 bases. Germline assignment: CDR1 LNHDA and CDR2 SQIVND (reference sequence). This CDR3 has 13 amino acids. J lost 3 bases, V lost 6 bases, and 4 bases had no gene match. The CDR3 sequence is CASSPGTEETQYF. For the CDR3, the DNA is TGTGCCAGTAGCCCTGGGACAGAAGAGACCCAGTACTTC.

The rearrangement links TRBV4-2 to TRBJ2-7, with a tentative D call TRBD2 (5 bases). There are 17 residues in the CDR3. Looked up from germline, CDR1 is LGHNA and CDR2 is YNFKEQ. The V gene lost 1 base and the J gene lost 3 bases, with 19 bases spanning the gap. This CDR3 is CASSQVPGVTLFYEQYF. The DNA of the CDR3 is TGTGCCAGCAGCCAAGTACCCGGGGTTACCCTGTTCTACGAGCAGTACTTC.

V and J are TRBV28 and TRBJ1-2, with 11 nucleotides matching TRBD1. Germline assignment: CDR1 MDHEN and CDR2 SYDVKM. CDR3 length: 16 residues. V was pared by 5 bases and J by 8 bases, with 13 bases of the junction left unmatched. CDR3 in amino acids: CASSVYRPGTGGGYTF. CDR3 DNA: TGTGCCAGCAGTGTATACCGGCCCGGGACAGGGGGAGGCTACACCTTC.

The gene calls are TRBV3-1 (or the pseudogene TRBV3-2) and TRBJ1-4, with 9 bases fitting TRBD1. With 3 bases clipped from V and 7 bases from J, the junction kept 6 bases outside the gene matches. The CDR3 spans 15 residues. Germline V gene data show CDR1 as LGHDT and CDR2 as YNNKEL (reference sequence). The CDR3 region has the DNA TGTGCCAGCAGCCACTTCCGGGACAGGGTTGAAAAACTGTTTTTT. The encoded protein is CASSHFRDRVEKLFF.

The chain carries TRBV18 and TRBJ1-3; no definite D call. Germline V CDR1 and CDR2: KGHSH, LQKENI. This CDR3 contains 14 residues. V dropped 2 bases and J dropped 8 bases, with 13 bases sitting between them. CDR3: CASSPNPDQDTIYF. The CDR3 DNA is TGTGCCAGCTCACCAAACCCTGATCAGGACACCATATATTTT.

This chain links TRBV7-3 with TRBJ1-3; the D gene is possibly TRBD1 (5 bases). This CDR3 contains 15 residues. Trimming removed 3 bases at V and 2 bases at J, with 11 bases between. The germline gives CDR1 SGHTA, CDR2 FQGTGA. This CDR3 reads CASSLEGRAGNTIYF. CDR3 DNA: TGTGCCAGCAGCTTGGAGGGGAGAGCTGGAAACACCATATATTTT.

This clone has only a few counts. The rearrangement links TRBV7-7 to TRBJ1-5; possibly TRBD1 for D (6 bases). The V gene lost 1 base and the J gene lost 5 bases, with 6 bases spanning the gap. This CDR3 has 13 amino acids. Germline assignment: CDR1 SSHAT and CDR2 FNYEAQ (reference sequence). DNA of the CDR3: TGTGCCAGCAGCTTAGACAGGGATCAGCCCCAGCATTTT. As protein: CASSLDRDQPQHF.

V gene TRBV7-3 combines with J gene TRBJ2-5, with D perhaps TRBD2 (5 bases). V was clipped by 5 bases and J by 5 bases, with 15 bases between them. CDR3 length equals 14 residues. Germline lookup yields CDR1 SGHTA and CDR2 FQGTGA. This CDR3 is CASSAGDGRETQYF. The CDR3 DNA sequence: TGTGCCAGCAGCGCCGGGGATGGTAGGGAGACCCAGTACTTC.